The source of this T cell receptor (beta chain) is a study of beta chain features in type 1 diabetes. The study's findings and limits: Any HLA type influence on TCRB rearrangement was left unresolved here.

Using CD45RO/CCR7/CD25/CD127/CD95/CD27, CD4+ naive, central memory, regulatory and stem cell-like memory cells were sorted. Each population that was sorted was more than 95% pure. As for this clone: The antigen is undetermined.

Every bit of the isolated RNA underwent reverse transcription, so sequencing read expressed TCRB transcripts. Profiled with immunoSEQ multiplex PCR; TCRdb holds only in-frame clones, not every one. The table includes over 350,000 clones, about 15% detected once. The sample was naive CD4+ T cells from blood. The TCR was taken from a woman aged 18-29 years in good health.

CDR3 coding DNA: TGTGCCAGCAGCCAACTCAACTCTGGGGCCAACGTCCTGACTTTC. As protein: CASSQLNSGANVLTF. The chain couples TRBV27 to TRBJ2-6; D remains unclear. This CDR3 is 15 amino acids long. Germline CDR1 and CDR2: MNHEY and SMNVEV (reference sequence). V lost 6 bases, J lost 0 bases, and 9 bases lay in between.